This entry features one T cell receptor beta chain sequence. Its antigen is unidentified. These data are taken from a study of OX40 agonist ivuxolimab in advanced cancers. General study findings and limits: Both CD4+ and CD8+ T cell populations in blood had undergone clonal expansion by week 6 at 0.1 to 3.0 mg/kg.

Clones were sequenced by immunoSEQ multiplex PCR, and TCRdb holds only the in-frame ones, with some missing. The profile shows roughly 67,000 clones, 75% to 85% of them singletons. Germline V gives CDR1 MDHEN, CDR2 SYDVKM. After removal of 2 bases from V and 4 bases from J, the junction contained 3 bases not matched to a gene. The CDR3 spans 14 residues. The source material was CD4+ or CD8+ T cells sorted from blood, sampled in a trial of the OX40 agonist ivuxolimab. J is TRBJ1-2 and V is TRBV28; TRBD1 matches at 8 bases. The receptor's source is an adult with an advanced solid tumor such as melanoma, head and neck, liver or kidney cancer. The DNA for the CDR3 is TGTGCCAGCAGTTTAAACAGGGGGATCTATGGCTACACCTTC. Its protein is CASSLNRGIYGYTF.